Listed here are 9 T cell receptor beta chains from one sample, sequenced in a study of cytomegalovirus exposure and HLA in healthy donors. A multiplex PCR was run with 60 Vbeta primers and 13 Jbeta primers. Here immunoSEQ multiplex PCR was the method, and the copy in TCRdb shows in-frame clones only, minus some. The sample lists 180,000 or so clones, roughly 77% occurring once. Source material: PBMCs. These receptors were taken from a woman in her 30s in good health and CMV-seropositive.

This chain links TRBV12-2 with TRBJ2-7; TRBD2 is the table's D call, not checked against the DNA. TRBV12-2 is tagged as a pseudogene. The CDR3 is made up of 16 amino acids. This CDR3 is CASRAQVPGLPYEQYF. The CDR3, as DNA: TGTGCAAGTCGCGCGCAGGTCCCGGGACTCCCTTACGAGCAGTACTTC.

As regards this clone: Additional DNA sequences in this sample encode the identical CDR3. This sequence joins TRBV27 and TRBJ2-5; TRBD2 matches 10 bases. Trimming took 5 bases from V and 5 from J; bases not matched to a gene: 5. Per germline, CDR1 MNHEY and CDR2 SMNVEV (reference sequence). This CDR3 is built from 14 residues. This chain's CDR3 is CASSLSGGGETQYF. The CDR3 DNA follows: TGTGCCAGCAGTCTCAGCGGGGGGGGCGAGACCCAGTACTTC.

The chain is built from TRBV12-5 and TRBJ2-2; D is perhaps TRBD1 (6 bases). V dropped 0 bases and J dropped 1 base, with 6 bases sitting between them. The CDR3 is 15 residues long. The germline V gene has CDR1 LGHNT and CDR2 FRNRAP. The CDR3 DNA reads TGTGCTAGTGGTTTGGTACAGGGGAACACCGGGGAGCTGTTTTTT. Translated, it gives CASGLVQGNTGELFF.

The J gene is TRBJ2-5, the V gene TRBV2; 9 bases are a match to TRBD1. The J call may be in error: the DNA end matches TRBJ2-7 better. The CDR3 is 15 amino acids. Germline CDR1 SNHLY, CDR2 FYNNEI. In nucleotides, the CDR3 is TGTGCCAGCAGTGAAGACAGGGGGCTAGGGGTCGAGCAGTACTTC. This gives the protein CASSEDRGLGVEQYF.

The rearrangement links TRBV6-6 to TRBJ1-5; D is unclear. This CDR3 is built from 16 residues. Germline V CDR1 and CDR2: MNHNY, SVGAGI (reference sequence). The V end was cut by 0 bases, the J end by 0 bases, with 9 bases between. The CDR3 bases are TGTGCCAGCAGTTACTCGGTAGCATATAGCAATCAGCCCCAGCATTTT. Amino acid sequence: CASSYSVAYSNQPQHF.

V and J are TRBV28 and TRBJ2-7, with a tentative D call TRBD2 (6 bases). Germline assignment: CDR1 MDHEN and CDR2 SYDVKM. Trimming removed 3 bases from V and 2 bases from J, with 8 bases in between. This CDR3 comprises 13 residues. CDR3 sequence: CASSLEGPYEQYF. The CDR3 nucleotides read TGTGCCAGCAGTTTGGAGGGTCCCTACGAGCAGTACTTC.

The chain couples TRBV11-3 to TRBJ2-3; 7 bases map to TRBD1. This CDR3 spans 17 amino acids. The germline V gene encodes CDR1 SGHNT and CDR2 YENEEA. Trimming removed 5 bases from V and 1 base from J; junction bases left unmatched: 12. The CDR3 region is CASSPNAGGFGTDTQYF. DNA for the CDR3: TGTGCCAGCAGCCCCAACGCAGGGGGTTTCGGCACAGATACGCAGTATTTT.

The chain is built from TRBV29-1 and TRBJ2-7; TRBD1 is a possible D gene (6 bases). Germline lookup yields CDR1 SQVTM and CDR2 ANQGSEA. The CDR3 length is 12 residues. Trimming took 2 bases from V and 2 from J, leaving 7 bases between them. For the CDR3, the DNA is TGCAGCGTTGAAAAGGGGGCCTACGAGCAGTACTTC. This codes for CSVEKGAYEQYF.

This chain uses TRBV10-1 with TRBJ1-1, with D unclear. With 0 bases removed from V and 4 bases from J, the gap between germline ends came to 6 bases. The CDR3 contains 13 residues. Germline CDR1 is WNHNN and CDR2 is SYGVQD (reference sequence). This CDR3 reads CASSESLGTEAFF. The CDR3 DNA sequence: TGCGCCAGCAGTGAGTCGCTAGGCACTGAAGCTTTCTTT.